This T cell receptor beta chain was sequenced in a study of cytomegalovirus exposure and HLA in healthy donors. The CDR3 loop spans 14 amino acids. After removal of 6 bases from V and 5 bases from J, the junction contained 5 bases not matched to a gene. Germline loops: CDR1 SNHLY, CDR2 FYNNEI. Primers: 60 Vbeta forward and 13 Jbeta reverse. The method was immunoSEQ multiplex PCR; TCRdb's version includes in-frame clones alone and lacks a portion of them. Of about 120,000 clones in the sample, 55% to 75% are singletons; the top ten hold 8% to 8.5%. The chain couples TRBV2 to TRBJ1-5; 9 nucleotides align to TRBD1. The TCR sequence derives from a woman aged 40-49 years in good health and CMV-seropositive. Sequenced sample: PBMCs. Here the CDR3 reads CASSTTGGYQPQHF. CDR3 nucleotides: TGTGCCAGCAGCACTACAGGGGGCTATCAGCCCCAGCATTTT.